These T cell receptor beta chains were read from a single sample in a study of blood T cell repertoires in COVID-19. This table comes from immunoSEQ multiplex PCR, and its TCRdb copy is limited to in-frame clones, with some not included. Of 13,000 or so clones listed, about 90% are singletons. Specimen: peripheral blood. The receptors come from a human donor with active COVID-19. The donor label of this sample is uncertain. Both conserved end residues are part of each CDR3.

>TRBV5-4|TRBJ1-4|15
CASSRAPTDNEKLFF
>TRBV5-1|TRBJ2-5|15
CASSLEGAGQETQYF
>TRBV14|TRBJ1-2|15
CASSQRTGANYGYTF
>TRBV6-5|TRBJ2-7|15
CASPPSGVSSYEQYF
>TRBV15|TRBJ1-2|15
CATSREGSGNYGYTF
>TRBV19|TRBJ2-7|15
CASSVGLAVTYEQYF
>TRBV5-5|TRBJ2-5|14
CASSSDRGRETQYF
>TRBV5-6|TRBJ2-4|14
CASSGDLAKNIQYF
>TRBV5-4|TRBJ2-7|14
CASSSRQGYYEQYF
>TRBV9|TRBJ2-1|16
CASSVEVSGGRSEQFF
>TRBV4-2|TRBJ1-3|16
CASSQDSDSSGNTIYF
>TRBV6-5|TRBJ1-1|15
CASSFRWDRGIEAFF
>TRBV6-2/TRBV6-3|TRBJ2-3|12
CASSSSTDTQYF
>TRBV9|TRBJ1-3|15
CASSVGHSSGNTIYF
>TRBV10-3|TRBJ2-2|15
CAISGGQGLGGELFF
>TRBV29-1|TRBJ1-1|12
CSVGAQNTEAFF
>TRBV19|TRBJ1-1|13
CASVGRQNTEAFF
>TRBV7-9|TRBJ2-1|17
CASSFPELAGGRNEQFF
>TRBV7-8|TRBJ1-5|15
CASSLFDRANQPQHF
>TRBV4-1|TRBJ2-2|16
CASSPSASGNTGELFF
>TRBV7-2|TRBJ2-5|16
CASSSFPRGGQETQYF
>TRBV12-3/TRBV12-4|TRBJ2-5|12
CASSSVQETQYF
>TRBV5-1|TRBJ1-5|15
CARGLHPDSNQPQHF
>TRBV6-4|TRBJ2-3|14
CASRHAAGTDTQYF
>TRBV6-5|TRBJ2-7|15
CASRDGTSGGDEQYF
>TRBV7-2|TRBJ2-3|16
CASSLFGGGAADTQYF
>TRBV6-5|TRBJ2-3|12
CASRTSTDTQYF
>TRBV18|TRBJ2-3|17
CASSPPTSGASTDTQYF
>TRBV28|TRBJ2-3|17
CASSLLAGGTYTDTQYF
>TRBV6-6|TRBJ1-2|12
CASGQGNYGYTF
>TRBV7-9|TRBJ2-3|17
CASSLALGATSTDTQYF
>TRBV12-5|TRBJ1-2|15
CASGAIQGLVGGYTF
>TRBV5-4|TRBJ2-7|14
CASRAGGNSYEQYF
>TRBV3-1/TRBV3-2|TRBJ1-2|15
CASSPRTGTGHGYTF
>TRBV6-5|TRBJ1-6|13
CASIAVSHSPLHF
>TRBV6-5|TRBJ2-5|14
CASSRYRGQETQYF
>TRBV19|TRBJ2-5|16
CASSIAAGGGQETQYF
>TRBV7-2|TRBJ2-7|12
CASSLGSLRVDF
>TRBV7-9|TRBJ2-7|13
CASSFGDRGLSYF
>TRBV2|TRBJ2-3|15
CASSDPGGSTDTQYF
>TRBV7-9|TRBJ2-7|15
CASSLVLASGSEQYF
>TRBV5-5|TRBJ1-3|13
CASSLGGQNTIYF
>TRBV5-1|TRBJ2-2|16
CASSAGTGGNTGELFF
>TRBV6-6|TRBJ2-3|13
CASSPQGADTQYF
>TRBV3-1/TRBV3-2|TRBJ2-1|12
CASSQYLNEQFF
>TRBV5-6|TRBJ2-3|17
CASSSKILAGTTDTQYF
>TRBV18|TRBJ2-3|15
CASSPPSGYTDTQYF